This T cell receptor (beta chain) originates from a study of shared clonotypes between healthy human individuals. The data were produced by immunoSEQ multiplex PCR, yet TCRdb's version contains in-frame clones alone and is incomplete. The sample yields more than 2 million clones, just under 95% seen once. The trim removed 5 bases at V and 6 bases at J, leaving 9 bases unmatched. The CDR3 totals 15 residues. Germline loops: CDR1 MDHEN, CDR2 SYDVKM. Of note for this clone: Antigen unknown.

Study findings and constraints: Apart from blood, nothing was sampled; tissue repertoires likely differ. As a rule, naive subsets had a larger estimated richness than memory subsets. The naive CD4 repertoires of a few donors were compared, and around 4.7% of clonotypes were shared.

Selected positively for CCR7 and CD45RO-negative, naive CD8 cells excluded terminally differentiated effector memory CD45RA+ cells. The specimen was naive CD8+ T cells from PBMCs. This TCR was recovered from a man between 18 and 35 years old in good health. Some clones in this sample may be carry-over from other donors' samples. V gene TRBV28 combines with J gene TRBJ2-7; 11 bases agree with TRBD2. The CDR3 sequence: CASSQLAGVSREQYF. The CDR3 nucleotides are TGTGCCAGCAGTCAACTAGCGGGAGTATCTCGCGAGCAGTACTTC.